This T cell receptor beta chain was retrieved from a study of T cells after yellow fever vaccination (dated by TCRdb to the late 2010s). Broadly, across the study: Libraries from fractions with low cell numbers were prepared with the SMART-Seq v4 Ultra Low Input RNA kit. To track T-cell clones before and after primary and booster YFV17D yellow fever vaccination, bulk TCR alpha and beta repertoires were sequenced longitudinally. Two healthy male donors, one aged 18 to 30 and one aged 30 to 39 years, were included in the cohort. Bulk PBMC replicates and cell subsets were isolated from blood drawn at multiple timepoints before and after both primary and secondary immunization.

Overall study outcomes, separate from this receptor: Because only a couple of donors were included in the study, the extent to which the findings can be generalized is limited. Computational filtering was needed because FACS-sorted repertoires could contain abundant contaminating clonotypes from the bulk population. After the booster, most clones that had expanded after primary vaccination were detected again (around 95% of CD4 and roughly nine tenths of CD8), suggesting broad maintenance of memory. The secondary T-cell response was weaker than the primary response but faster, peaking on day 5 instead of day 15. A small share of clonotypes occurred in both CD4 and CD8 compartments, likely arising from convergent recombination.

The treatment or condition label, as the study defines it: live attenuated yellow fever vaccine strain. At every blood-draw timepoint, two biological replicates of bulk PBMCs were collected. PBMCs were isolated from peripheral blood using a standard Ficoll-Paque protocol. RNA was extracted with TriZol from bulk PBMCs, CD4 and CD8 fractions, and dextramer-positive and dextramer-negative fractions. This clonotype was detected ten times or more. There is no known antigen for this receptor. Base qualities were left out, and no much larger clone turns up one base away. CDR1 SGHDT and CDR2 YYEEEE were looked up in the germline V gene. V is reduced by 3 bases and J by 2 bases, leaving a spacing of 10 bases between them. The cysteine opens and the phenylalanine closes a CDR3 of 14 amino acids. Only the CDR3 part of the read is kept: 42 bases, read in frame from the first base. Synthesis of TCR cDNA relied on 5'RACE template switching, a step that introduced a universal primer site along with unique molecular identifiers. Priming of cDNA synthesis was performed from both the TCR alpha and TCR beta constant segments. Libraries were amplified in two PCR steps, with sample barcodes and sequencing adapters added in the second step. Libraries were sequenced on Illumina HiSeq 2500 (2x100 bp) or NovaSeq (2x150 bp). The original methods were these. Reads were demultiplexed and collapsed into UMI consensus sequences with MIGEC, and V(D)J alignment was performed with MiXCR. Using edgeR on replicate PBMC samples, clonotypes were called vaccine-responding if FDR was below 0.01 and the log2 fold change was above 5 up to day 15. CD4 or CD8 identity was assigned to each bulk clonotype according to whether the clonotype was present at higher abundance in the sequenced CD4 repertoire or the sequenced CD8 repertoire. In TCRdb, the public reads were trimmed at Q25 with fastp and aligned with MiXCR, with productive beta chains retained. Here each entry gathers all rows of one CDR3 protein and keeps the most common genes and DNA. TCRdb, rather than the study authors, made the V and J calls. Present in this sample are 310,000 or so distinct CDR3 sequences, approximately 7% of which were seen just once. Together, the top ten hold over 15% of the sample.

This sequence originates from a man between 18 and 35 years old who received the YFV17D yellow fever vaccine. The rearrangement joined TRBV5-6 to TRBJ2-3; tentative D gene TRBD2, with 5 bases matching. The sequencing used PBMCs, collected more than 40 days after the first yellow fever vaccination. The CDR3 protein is CASSSGLYTDTQYF. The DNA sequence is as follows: TGTGCCAGCAGCTCTGGACTTTACACAGATACGCAGTATTTT.